The TCR beta chain under discussion was sequenced for a study of T cells in localized non-small cell lung cancer. The study's findings and limits: Adjacent lung was found to contain a median roughly 50 of the top 100 tumor clones. Uninvolved neighboring lung showed the greatest T cell clonality, exceeding tumor. Greater blood T cell density accompanied longer overall survival.

The germline CDR1 and CDR2 sequences are SGHTA and FQGTGA. The CDR3 sequence is 15 residues long. V was pared by 6 bases and J by 5 bases, with 19 bases between. This clone has a single count. The antigen remains unidentified. Assay: immunoSEQ multiplex PCR; the TCRdb copy retains only in-frame clones and omits some. The sample carries more than 45,000 clones, 86% recorded once. The rearrangement joins TRBV7-3 to TRBJ2-5; D ambiguous. This specimen consisted of PBMCs, obtained before any cancer treatment. This clonotype was obtained from a man aged 35 to 70 with stage II lung adenocarcinoma. In DNA form, the CDR3 reads TGTGCCAGCAGTTTAGGCGCGGTCATAGGGGAGACCCAGTACTTC. Amino acid sequence: CASSLGAVIGETQYF.